These 19 T cell receptor beta chains were all obtained from the same sample, sequenced in a study of blood T cell repertoires in COVID-19. Generated by immunoSEQ multiplex PCR, the TCRdb table keeps only in-frame clones and is missing some. The sample consists of about 210,000 clones, roughly 85% of them appearing once. The specimen sequenced was peripheral blood. These receptors were taken from a woman aged 70-85 years with COVID-19, enrolled during active disease.

This chain connects TRBV27 to TRBJ1-2; 8 bases fit TRBD1. J lost 7 bases, V lost 6 bases, and 10 bases had no gene match. CDR3 length: 14 residues. Germline loops: CDR1 MNHEY, CDR2 SMNVEV (reference sequence). The CDR3 here is CASRLHGQGRGYTF. DNA of the CDR3: TGTGCCAGCAGGTTACACGGACAGGGTCGTGGCTACACCTTC.

The rearrangement joins TRBV11-2 to TRBJ2-7; no clear D. Germline lookup yields CDR1 SGHAT and CDR2 FQNNGV. Trimming took off 1 base at V and 3 bases at J, with 16 bases between the two ends. The CDR3 has 16 residues. CDR3 region: CASSLAYGVPYYEQYF. CDR3 bases: TGTGCCAGCAGCTTAGCGTACGGAGTTCCTTACTACGAGCAGTACTTC.

The chain couples TRBV3-1 (or the pseudogene TRBV3-2) to TRBJ1-1; D gene unclear. V lost 4 bases to trimming and J lost 0 bases, with 9 bases between them. Looked up from germline, CDR1 is LGHDT and CDR2 is YNNKEL (reference sequence). The CDR3 is 14 residues long. The CDR3 coding sequence is TGTGCCAGCAGCCGAGCCGTTATGAACACTGAAGCTTTCTTT. It yields the protein CASSRAVMNTEAFF.

The V call is TRBV19, the J call TRBJ2-1, with D possibly TRBD2 on 5 matching bases. Trimming removed 10 bases at V and 9 bases at J, with 10 bases between. This CDR3 region has 10 residues. The germline V gene encodes CDR1 LNHDA and CDR2 SQIVND (reference sequence). CDR3 sequence (DNA): TGTGCCACCTCTCGGGGTGAGCAGTTCTTC. Translation: CATSRGEQFF.

V usage is TRBV5-6 and J usage is TRBJ1-1; 7 nucleotides agree with TRBD1. Germline lookup yields CDR1 SGHDT and CDR2 YYEEEE. The CDR3 loop spans 17 amino acids. Trimming removed 4 bases from V and 1 base from J; junction bases left unmatched: 13. CDR3 in amino acids: CASSLHGGQTKNTEAFF. The CDR3 DNA is TGTGCCAGCAGCCTCCACGGGGGACAGACGAAGAACACTGAAGCTTTCTTT.

The chain uses TRBV5-4 and TRBJ1-2, with D hard to call. V lost 0 bases and J lost 7, with 10 bases in between. Looked up from germline, CDR1 is SGHNT and CDR2 is YYREEE (reference sequence). This CDR3 region has 13 residues. The CDR3 region is CASSLVDGLGYTF. The CDR3 region has the DNA TGTGCCAGCAGCTTGGTCGATGGGCTTGGCTACACCTTC.

This clone came up once. The chain combines TRBV19 with TRBJ1-5, with a possible D match to TRBD1 (6 bases). CDR3 length: 15 amino acids. The ends were cut back, 3 bases at V and 6 bases at J, with 15 bases in the middle. Germline CDR1 is LNHDA and CDR2 is SQIVND (reference sequence). CDR3 residues: CASSIRQASGQPQHF. DNA for the CDR3: TGTGCCAGTAGTATTCGACAGGCCTCGGGTCAGCCCCAGCATTTT.

The rearrangement joins TRBV5-1 to TRBJ2-7; D remains ambiguous. Germline V lookup: CDR1 SGHRS, CDR2 YFSETQ. With 7 bases removed from V and 0 bases from J, the gap between germline ends came to 11 bases. The CDR3 runs 13 residues. In nucleotides, the CDR3 is TGCGCCAGCTCCCGACTGGACTCCTACGAGCAGTACTTC. Protein: CASSRLDSYEQYF.

This clone was recorded a few times. This chain links TRBV10-2 with TRBJ1-1; a weak D match, TRBD1 (6 bases). V shed 7 bases and J shed 5 bases, with 17 bases lying between them. Germline V gives CDR1 WSHSY, CDR2 SAAADI. The CDR3 is 14 residues long. The CDR3 is CASTEGGMGTEAFF. The CDR3 bases are TGCGCCAGCACCGAGGGGGGGATGGGGACTGAAGCTTTCTTT.

The V gene is TRBV6-2 or TRBV6-3, the J gene TRBJ1-1, with TRBD1 matching over 7 bases. V lost 6 bases and J lost 2; bases outside the gene matches: 6. This CDR3 has 14 amino acids. Looked up from germline, CDR1 is MNHEY and CDR2 is SVGEGT. CDR3 DNA: TGTGCCAGCAGGTACAGGGGCGCAAACACTGAAGCTTTCTTT. It is translated as CASRYRGANTEAFF.

This chain links TRBV11-2 with TRBJ2-5; weak D call: TRBD1 (5 bases). The CDR3 covers 15 residues. The V gene lost 1 base and the J gene lost 3 bases, with 12 bases spanning the gap. CDR1 is SGHAT and CDR2 is FQNNGV in the germline V gene. The CDR3 loop is CASSLAGNVKETQYF. The CDR3 region has the DNA TGTGCCAGCAGCTTAGCAGGGAATGTAAAAGAGACCCAGTACTTC.

V usage is TRBV6-1 and J usage is TRBJ2-7; D is unresolved. The CDR3 totals 12 residues. CDR1 and CDR2 from the germline V gene are MNHNS and SASEGT. V lost 2 bases, J lost 5 bases, and 7 bases lay in between. In nucleotides, the CDR3 is TGTGCCAGCAGTGAATCCCTTAACGAGCAGTACTTC. Amino acids: CASSESLNEQYF.

CDR3 sequence reads: CASSHSGTVGTEAFF. CDR3 coding DNA: TGTGCCAGCAGCCATAGTGGGACAGTGGGCACTGAAGCTTTCTTT. This chain uses TRBV3-1 (or the pseudogene TRBV3-2) with TRBJ1-1; 7 bases line up with TRBD1. V shed 3 bases and J 4 bases; nucleotides not matched to a gene: 8. The CDR3 consists of 15 residues. The germline CDR1 and CDR2 sequences are LGHDT and YNNKEL (reference sequence).

The chain joins TRBV4-2 to TRBJ1-2; 7 bases are a match to TRBD1. J lost 7 bases, V lost 0 bases, and 5 bases had no gene match. Looked up from germline, CDR1 is LGHNA and CDR2 is YNFKEQ. The CDR3 runs to 14 residues. CDR3 DNA sequence: TGTGCCAGCAGCCAAGAGTTGACAGGGTTTGGCTACACCTTC. This translates into CASSQELTGFGYTF.

This chain links TRBV6-5 with TRBJ2-1, with 11 positions matching TRBD2. Germline CDR1 MNHEY, CDR2 SVGAGI. J gave up 3 bases and V 5 bases, and 3 bases lay outside the gene matches. The CDR3 runs 15 residues. CDR3: CASSRLAGNYNEQFF. As DNA, the CDR3 is TGTGCCAGCAGTCGACTAGCGGGGAACTACAATGAGCAGTTCTTC.

The chain is built from TRBV28 and TRBJ1-1, with D perhaps TRBD1 (5 bases). This CDR3 has 16 residues. The V gene lost 4 bases and the J gene lost 2 bases, with 17 bases spanning the gap. The germline CDR1 and CDR2 sequences are MDHEN and SYDVKM. This CDR3 reads CASSSSRGTLNTEAFF. In DNA form, the CDR3 reads TGTGCCAGCAGTTCCTCAAGGGGTACATTAAACACTGAAGCTTTCTTT.

V usage is TRBV9 and J usage is TRBJ1-2, with D possibly being TRBD1 (6 bases). Between the trimmed V and J ends, which lost 6 bases and 4 bases, there was a span of 16 bases. The CDR3 totals 14 residues. In germline, CDR1 is SGDLS, CDR2 YYNGEE. CDR3 sequence: CASTTTTGSYGYTF. CDR3 nucleotides: TGTGCCAGCACCACTACAACAGGGAGCTATGGCTACACCTTC.

The genes are TRBV11-1 and TRBJ1-4; D gene unclear. V was pared by 5 bases and J by 8 bases, with 12 bases between. The CDR3 has 13 amino acids. Looked up from germline, CDR1 is SGHAT and CDR2 is FQDESV (reference sequence). CDR3 residues: CASSALGGEKLFF. The CDR3 DNA is TGTGCCAGCAGCGCCCTAGGAGGGGAAAAACTGTTTTTT.

CDR3 protein: CASSSKGASFTDTQYF. The CDR3 coding sequence is TGTGCCAGCAGCTCGAAGGGGGCTAGTTTCACAGATACGCAGTATTTT. This chain joins TRBV5-4 and TRBJ2-3; 7 nucleotides agree with TRBD1. The CDR3 length is 16 residues. Trimming took 3 bases from V and 2 from J; bases not matched to a gene: 9. The germline CDR1 and CDR2 sequences are SGHNT and YYREEE (reference sequence).